These 5 T cell receptor beta chains originate from one sample sequenced in a study of T-cell reconstitution after alpha-beta-depleted transplantation in children. Preparation of the TCRbeta library used unique molecular identifiers. TCRdb called the PCR reads again in MiXCR, with one record for every CDR3 protein. The repertoire consists of 500,000 to 600,000 distinct CDR3 sequences, with roughly 33% occurring once and the leading ten covering around 2.3%. The input for sequencing was PBMCs from the stem cell graft donor, taken from the stem cell graft. Receptors were obtained from a human donor who donated a stem cell graft to a child with aplastic anemia.

This clonotype was seen a few times. The V gene is TRBV29-1, the J gene TRBJ2-7; 9 bases agree with TRBD1. This CDR3 comprises 13 residues. The germline V gene encodes CDR1 SQVTM and CDR2 ANQGSEA. With 4 bases clipped from V and 6 bases from J, the junction kept 7 bases outside the gene matches. Written as DNA, the CDR3 is TGCAGCGTTGTTGAACAGGGGGCGATCGAGCAGTACTTC. This codes for CSVVEQGAIEQYF.

V and J are TRBV7-9 and TRBJ2-7; TRBD1 agrees at 8 bases. V dropped 4 bases and J dropped 4; count of bases not matched to a gene: 6. The CDR3 totals 14 residues. The germline V gene has CDR1 SEHNR and CDR2 FQNEAQ (reference sequence). CDR3 sequence reads: CASSSPRDRYEQYV. As DNA, the CDR3 is TGTGCCAGCAGCTCACCTAGGGACAGGTACGAGCAGTACGTC.

The chain joins TRBV5-6 to TRBJ2-5, with D perhaps matching TRBD1 (5 bases). V lost 5 bases and J lost 8, with 19 bases in between. CDR1 is SGHDT and CDR2 is YYEEEE in the germline V gene. The CDR3 is 14 amino acids. This CDR3 reads CASSTQGRGRTQYF. DNA for the CDR3: TGTGCCAGCAGTACCCAGGGCCGAGGTCGAACCCAGTACTTC.

There are a few counts of this clonotype. A read error may produce the germline difference seen at one junction end. The chain joins TRBV10-3 to TRBJ1-2, with a tentative D call TRBD1 (6 bases). CDR3 length: 11 amino acids. CDR1 and CDR2 (germline): ENHRY, SYGVKD. This CDR3 is CAISSGDLPSF. CDR3 bases: TGTGCCATCAGTTCAGGGGACCTCCCTTCGTTC.

This clonotype was counted a few times. The rearrangement links TRBV9 to TRBJ2-1; D perhaps matches TRBD1 (5 bases). The CDR3 consists of 13 residues. Germline loops: CDR1 SGDLS, CDR2 YYNGEE. V was trimmed by 1 base and J by 5 bases, leaving 7 bases between them. This CDR3 is CASSVSRDNEQFF. Written as DNA, the CDR3 is TGTGCCAGCAGCGTATCCAGGGACAATGAGCAGTTCTTC. Variable domain in full (rest from reference TRBV9 and TRBJ2-1): DSGVTQTPKHLITATGQRVTLRCSPRSGDLSVYWYQQSLDQGLQFLIQYYNGEERAKGNILERFSAQQFPDLHSELNLSSLELGDSALYFCASSVSRDNEQFFGPGTRLTVL.